The 26 T cell receptor beta chains below were found in one sample sequenced in a study of T cell responses to AZD1222 COVID-19 vaccine. TCRdb's table, derived via immunoSEQ multiplex PCR, lists solely in-frame clones and lacks some. The sample shows about 140,000 clones, roughly nine tenths of them seen only once. Source: peripheral blood, taken 28 days after the second AZD1222 dose. These receptors came from an adult who received the AZD1222 COVID-19 vaccine.

The rearrangement links TRBV19 to TRBJ2-1; 10 positions agree with TRBD2. The germline V gene encodes CDR1 LNHDA and CDR2 SQIVND (reference sequence). Trimming cost V 10 bases and J 8 bases; bases outside gene matches: 20. The CDR3 covers 17 residues. The CDR3, as DNA: TGTGCCACCCGAGCCCTAGCGGGAGCGTTTTTCGTAGATGAGCAGTTCTTC. Translated, it gives CATRALAGAFFVDEQFF.

The chain has TRBV5-1 and TRBJ2-1, with D maybe TRBD1 (6 bases). Trimming removed 3 bases from V and 2 bases from J, with 15 bases in between. The germline gives CDR1 SGHRS, CDR2 YFSETQ. The CDR3 covers 16 residues. The CDR3 DNA follows: TGCGCCAGCAGCTCCATACAGGGAGTAACCTACAATGAGCAGTTCTTC. Encoded protein: CASSSIQGVTYNEQFF.

This clone was seen a single time. The chain has TRBV28 and TRBJ1-3; the D is unclear. The germline V gene encodes CDR1 MDHEN and CDR2 SYDVKM. The CDR3 runs 15 residues. Deletions cut 3 bases from V and 0 bases from J, with 9 bases between. The CDR3: CASSFSAYSGNTIYF. The CDR3, as DNA: TGTGCCAGCAGTTTTTCCGCTTACTCTGGAAACACCATATATTTT.

The rearrangement uses TRBV7-2 and TRBJ2-7, with no clear D. Germline CDR1 SGHTA, CDR2 FQGNSA. The CDR3 is 13 residues long. Trimming removed 2 bases from V and 5 bases from J, with 10 bases in between. The CDR3 loop is CASSLKSGHEQYF. In DNA, the CDR3 is TGTGCCAGCAGCTTAAAGTCAGGCCACGAGCAGTACTTC.

The rearrangement uses TRBV2 and TRBJ2-5, with D possibly being TRBD2 (6 bases). CDR3 size: 14 residues. CDR1 is SNHLY and CDR2 is FYNNEI in the germline V gene. V was pared by 9 bases and J by 0 bases, with 14 bases between. CDR3 in amino acids: CASSGTTHQETQYF. CDR3 coding DNA: TGTGCCAGTAGCGGAACGACCCACCAAGAGACCCAGTACTTC. The full variable domain, its missing parts supplied by reference TRBV2 and TRBJ2-5, is EPEVTQTPSHQVTQMGQEVILRCVPISNHLYFYWYRQILGQKVEFLVSFYNNEISEKSEIFDDQFSVERPDGSNFTLKIRSTKLEDSAMYFCASSGTTHQETQYFGPGTRLLVL.

The chain recombines TRBV6-5 with TRBJ1-1; no definite D call. From germline, CDR1 is MNHEY and CDR2 SVGAGI. The V gene lost 8 bases and the J gene lost 7 bases, with 23 bases spanning the gap. The CDR3 has 15 residues. CDR3 sequence: CASFFRGYPMSEAFF. The DNA of the CDR3 is TGTGCCAGCTTCTTCCGCGGGTACCCGATGAGTGAAGCTTTCTTT.

V is TRBV7-2 and J is TRBJ1-1; D is undetermined. The CDR3 extends over 15 amino acids. Germline-derived CDR1 and CDR2 are SGHTA and FQGNSA. V was pared by 1 base and J by 4 bases, with 13 bases between. Here the CDR3 reads CASSLVFMGGTEAFF. The CDR3 bases are TGTGCCAGCAGCTTAGTTTTCATGGGCGGCACTGAAGCTTTCTTT.

The chain recombines TRBV21-1 with TRBJ1-3; the table names TRBD1, a call not compared with the DNA. TRBV21-1 is tagged as a pseudogene. The CDR3 is 18 amino acids. The CDR3 is CASSKVYRNAGTGNTIYF. The CDR3 nucleotides are TGTGCCAGCAGCAAAGTGTACAGGAACGCAGGGACTGGAAACACCATATATTTT.

This chain links TRBV29-1 with TRBJ2-2; D might be TRBD2 (5 bases). Germline V lookup: CDR1 SQVTM, CDR2 ANQGSEA. CDR3 length: 12 amino acids. Trimming took 7 bases from V and 6 from J, leaving 12 bases between them. The CDR3 reads CSARRGPGELFF. CDR3 nucleotides: TGCAGCGCCCGTCGGGGTCCCGGGGAGCTGTTTTTT.

The chain employs TRBV10-2 and TRBJ2-1; TRBD1 might be the D (5 bases). The CDR3 sequence is 12 residues long. V was trimmed by 6 bases and J by 2 bases, leaving 5 bases between them. Looked up from germline, CDR1 is WSHSY and CDR2 is SAAADI. The CDR3 DNA follows: TGCGCCAGCAGGGACACCTACAATGAGCAGTTCTTC. This encodes CASRDTYNEQFF.

The chain couples TRBV5-4 to TRBJ2-3; D not certain. CDR1 is SGHNT and CDR2 is YYREEE in the germline V gene (reference sequence). CDR3 length: 16 amino acids. Deletions cut 3 bases from V and 0 bases from J, with 14 bases between. CDR3 in DNA: TGTGCCAGCAGCTCCCAGGCCCGAGCTAGCACAGATACGCAGTATTTT. Translated: CASSSQARASTDTQYF.

The chain carries TRBV7-9 and TRBJ2-7; 10 positions agree with TRBD1. V was clipped by 3 bases and J by 3 bases; unmatched bases: 2. The CDR3 is made up of 14 amino acids. CDR1 is SEHNR and CDR2 is FQNEAQ in the germline V gene (reference sequence). CDR3 residues: CASSLDRGSYEQYF. As DNA, the CDR3 is TGTGCCAGCAGCTTGGACAGGGGGAGCTACGAGCAGTACTTC.

In its sample, this clone was seen a few times. The chain joins TRBV3-1 (or the pseudogene TRBV3-2) to TRBJ2-7; D is undetermined. CDR3 length: 14 residues. CDR1 is LGHDT, CDR2 YNNKEL, per germline (reference sequence). V was clipped by 3 bases and J by 0 bases, with 9 bases between them. CDR3 DNA: TGTGCCAGCAGCCATACACACGGCTCCTACGAGCAGTACTTC. It is translated as CASSHTHGSYEQYF.

The rearrangement links TRBV2 to TRBJ1-2, with 11 nucleotides matching TRBD1. The germline V gene encodes CDR1 SNHLY and CDR2 FYNNEI. V lost 10 bases, J lost 4 bases, and 8 bases stayed unmatched. CDR3 length: 14 amino acids. The CDR3 sequence is CATRTGGAVYGYTF. DNA of the CDR3: TGTGCCACCCGGACAGGGGGCGCGGTCTATGGCTACACCTTC.

The rearrangement links TRBV18 to TRBJ1-5, with D possibly TRBD1 on 6 matching bases. Germline loops: CDR1 KGHSH, CDR2 LQKENI. Trimming removed 6 bases from V and 7 bases from J, with 13 bases in between. This CDR3 spans 13 amino acids. The CDR3 loop reads CASSIQGEQPQHF. CDR3 DNA sequence: TGTGCCAGCTCCATACAGGGCGAGCAGCCCCAGCATTTT.

This clone has more than one count but fewer than ten. The chain carries TRBV4-2 and TRBJ1-4, with 10 bases lining up with TRBD1. CDR3 length: 17 residues. The trim removed 2 bases at V and 6 bases at J, leaving 9 bases unmatched. Germline CDR1 reads LGHNA; CDR2 reads YNFKEQ. The CDR3 coding sequence is TGTGCCAGCAGCCAAACAGGGCCCGGGACAGGGGATGAAAAACTGTTTTTT. Amino acid sequence: CASSQTGPGTGDEKLFF.

The chain employs TRBV4-2 and TRBJ2-5; 8 bases fit TRBD2. The CDR3 consists of 16 residues. CDR1 and CDR2 (germline): LGHNA, YNFKEQ. V lost 2 bases and J lost 1; bases outside the gene matches: 6. CDR3 DNA: TGTGCCAGCAGCCAACCAGCGGGAGCGACCCAAGAGACCCAGTACTTC. Its translation: CASSQPAGATQETQYF.

The genes are TRBV10-3 and TRBJ2-3; 7 bases agree with TRBD2. CDR3 size: 13 residues. Trimming removed 6 bases from V and 3 bases from J; junction bases left unmatched: 3. Germline CDR1 reads ENHRY; CDR2 reads SYGVKD. The DNA for the CDR3 is TGTGCCATCAGGGGGAGGGAGACAGATACGCAGTATTTT. Translated, it gives CAIRGRETDTQYF.

As regards this clone: Other DNA sequences of this sample code for an identical CDR3. The chain combines TRBV29-1 with TRBJ1-2; D may be TRBD1 (5 bases). V lost 2 bases, J lost 3 bases, and 13 bases lay in between. Germline V gene sequence: CDR1 SQVTM, CDR2 ANQGSEA. The CDR3 loop spans 14 amino acids. The CDR3 spells CSVEKGVEDYGYTF. The CDR3 coding sequence is TGCAGCGTTGAAAAAGGGGTGGAAGACTATGGCTACACCTTC.

The rearrangement links TRBV28 to TRBJ2-1; maybe TRBD2 (5 bases). The CDR3 extends over 14 amino acids. Trimming took off 10 bases at V and 9 bases at J, with 22 bases between the two ends. Per the germline V gene, CDR1 is MDHEN and CDR2 is SYDVKM. This CDR3 reads CAKHAWGATSEQFF. The CDR3 coding sequence is TGTGCCAAACATGCTTGGGGAGCTACATCTGAGCAGTTCTTC.

The gene calls are TRBV19 and TRBJ1-1, with D possibly TRBD1 on 5 matching bases. Germline lookup yields CDR1 LNHDA and CDR2 SQIVND (reference sequence). The V end lost 10 bases, the J end lost 0 bases, and 18 bases lay between the germline ends. This CDR3 region has 15 residues. DNA for the CDR3: TGTGCCACCAAGTGGGGCGTGGGGATGAACACTGAAGCTTTCTTT. It yields the protein CATKWGVGMNTEAFF.

The J gene is TRBJ1-2, the V gene TRBV10-3; D is possibly TRBD1 (5 bases). Germline CDR1 reads ENHRY; CDR2 reads SYGVKD. CDR3 length: 14 residues. V was cut by 10 bases and J by 7 bases, with 22 bases left in between. DNA for the CDR3: TGTGCCAATTCGGGACGACCGTTAGAATCTGGCTACACCTTC. This codes for CANSGRPLESGYTF.

This clone has only a few counts. This chain links TRBV7-9 with TRBJ1-1, with D unresolved. Looked up from germline, CDR1 is SEHNR and CDR2 is FQNEAQ (reference sequence). This CDR3 has 14 residues. V was clipped by 5 bases and J by 5 bases, with 15 bases between them. CDR3 sequence: CASSPRLGGTEAFF. The CDR3 DNA is TGTGCCAGCAGCCCAAGGCTGGGTGGGACTGAAGCTTTCTTT.

The chain links TRBV6-1 to TRBJ2-3; D possibly matches TRBD1 or TRBD2 (6 bases each). CDR3 length: 14 amino acids. Germline CDR1 reads MNHNS; CDR2 reads SASEGT. Trimming removed 1 base at V and 3 bases at J, with 8 bases between. CDR3 sequence: CASSEVGGTDTQYF. The DNA for the CDR3 is TGTGCCAGCAGTGAAGTAGGGGGGACAGATACGCAGTATTTT.

This chain connects TRBV24-1 to TRBJ2-2, with a tentative D call TRBD1 (6 bases). The CDR3 totals 14 residues. The germline gives CDR1 KGHDR, CDR2 SFDVKD. The germline V and J ends were trimmed by 4 bases and 7 bases, with 12 bases remaining between them. The CDR3 region has the DNA TGTGCCACCAGTGAACACAGGGATGGCGGGGAGCTGTTTTTT. Translation: CATSEHRDGGELFF.

The J gene is TRBJ1-4, the V gene TRBV6-5; possible D gene TRBD1, 5 bases. Germline CDR1 reads MNHEY; CDR2 reads SVGAGI. The length of the CDR3 is 14 residues. Trimming cost V 6 bases and J 8 bases, with 16 bases left between them. The CDR3 is CASSRGGGREKLFF. The CDR3 nucleotides read TGTGCCAGCAGCCGGGGTGGGGGTCGGGAAAAACTGTTTTTT.